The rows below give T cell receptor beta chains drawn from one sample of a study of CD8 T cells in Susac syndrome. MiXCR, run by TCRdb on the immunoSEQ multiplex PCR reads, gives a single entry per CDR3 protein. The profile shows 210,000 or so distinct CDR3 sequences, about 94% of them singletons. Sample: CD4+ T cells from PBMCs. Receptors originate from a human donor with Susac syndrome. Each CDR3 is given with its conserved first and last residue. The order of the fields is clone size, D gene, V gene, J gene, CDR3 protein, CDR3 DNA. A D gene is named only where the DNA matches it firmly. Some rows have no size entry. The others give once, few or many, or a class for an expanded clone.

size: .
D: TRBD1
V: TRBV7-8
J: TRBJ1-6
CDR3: CASSQDRGYSPLHF
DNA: TGTGCCAGCAGCCAAGACAGGGGATATTCACCCCTCCACTTT

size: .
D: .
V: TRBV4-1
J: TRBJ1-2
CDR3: CASSQEGGDGYTF
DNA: TGCGCCAGCAGCCAAGAAGGCGGAGATGGCTACACCTTC

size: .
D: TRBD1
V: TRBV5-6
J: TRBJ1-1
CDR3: CASSSTKDREATEAFF
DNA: TGTGCCAGCAGCTCGACTAAGGACAGGGAAGCCACTGAAGCTTTCTTT

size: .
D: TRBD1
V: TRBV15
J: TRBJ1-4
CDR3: CATSSGQGQEKLFF
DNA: TGTGCCACCAGCAGCGGACAGGGCCAAGAAAAACTGTTTTTT

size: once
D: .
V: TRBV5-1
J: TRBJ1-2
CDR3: CASSSGIGISDGYTF
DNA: TGCGCCAGCAGCTCCGGAATAGGGATTAGCGATGGCTACACCTTC

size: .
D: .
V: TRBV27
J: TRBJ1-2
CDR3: CASSPDRTANYGYTF
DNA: TGTGCCAGCAGTCCCGACCGAACCGCTAACTATGGCTACACCTTC

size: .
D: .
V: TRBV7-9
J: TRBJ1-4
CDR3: CASSPNQGNEKLFF
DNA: TGTGCCAGCAGCCCTAACCAGGGCAACGAAAAACTGTTTTTT

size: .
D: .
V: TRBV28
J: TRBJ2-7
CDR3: CASSQRTGEQYF
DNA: TGTGCCAGCAGTCAAAGAACAGGGGAGCAGTACTTC

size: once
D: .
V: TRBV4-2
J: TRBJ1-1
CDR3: CASSQDVELDTEAFF
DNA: TGTGCCAGCAGCCAAGATGTAGAGCTTGACACTGAAGCTTTCTTT

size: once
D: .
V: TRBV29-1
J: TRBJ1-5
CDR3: CSVGESNQPQHF
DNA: TGCAGCGTTGGGGAAAGCAATCAGCCCCAGCATTTT

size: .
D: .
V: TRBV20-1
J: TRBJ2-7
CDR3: CSATGGGVNEQYF
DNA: TGCAGTGCTACGGGGGGCGGGGTAAACGAGCAGTACTTC

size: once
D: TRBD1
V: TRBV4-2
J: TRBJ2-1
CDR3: CASSQTGTGTPDEQFF
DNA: TGTGCCAGCAGCCAAACCGGGACAGGGACGCCCGATGAGCAGTTCTTC

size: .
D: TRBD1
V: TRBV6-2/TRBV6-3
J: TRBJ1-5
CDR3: CASIKDRGHQPQHF
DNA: TGTGCCAGCATAAAGGACAGGGGGCATCAGCCCCAGCATTTT